This passage covers 9 T cell receptor beta chains from one sample sequenced in a study of naive and memory T cell subsets (TCRdb year 2017). The library was generated by 5' RACE. The sequencer was an Illumina MiSeq. Four rounds of PCR, run with the SP2 primer together with nested alpha and beta constant region primers, were used to amplify the ligated cDNA. In-frame beta chains were kept once TCRdb had trimmed the public reads at Q25 with fastp and called clones with MiXCR. Under each unique CDR3 protein, matching rows form one entry showing the most common genes and DNA. The sample table contains about 56,000 distinct CDR3 sequences; only one count was recorded for under 10% of them. The ten most abundant clones make up 9% to 10% of the sample. A robust, sensitive protocol for the amplification, sequencing and analysis of TCRs was described in the study, in which 3' ligation of a UMI-containing oligonucleotide to TCR cDNA was used.

The receptor source for this set is a female donor in good health.

This clonotype was detected only a few times. The rearrangement joins TRBV29-1 to TRBJ1-2; 9 nucleotides match TRBD1. This CDR3 has 14 residues. Trimming at V came to 4 bases and at J to 5 bases, leaving 8 bases not matched to a gene. The germline V gene encodes CDR1 SQVTM and CDR2 ANQGSEA. In DNA, the CDR3 is TGCAGCGTTGGCAAACGGGACAGGGAATATGGCTACACCTTC. This gives the protein CSVGKRDREYGYTF.

This clonotype is labeled as medium-sized (0.01 to 0.1%). V is TRBV29-1 and J is TRBJ2-5; weak D call: TRBD1 (5 bases). The germline gives CDR1 SQVTM, CDR2 ANQGSEA. V lost 6 bases to trimming and J lost 5 bases, with 16 bases between them. This CDR3 region has 13 residues. CDR3 sequence reads: CSVLGQPGETQYF. The DNA of the CDR3 is TGCAGCGTCCTCGGCCAGCCAGGGGAGACCCAGTACTTC. The entire variable domain, with the rest obtained from reference TRBV29-1 and TRBJ2-5, is as follows: SAVISQKPSRDICQRGTSLTIQCQVDSQVTMMFWYRQQPGQSLTLIATANQGSEATYESGFVIDKFPISRPNLTFSTLTVSNMSPEDSSIYLCSVLGQPGETQYFGPGTRLLVL.

This clonotype was recorded many times. The rearrangement joins TRBV2 to TRBJ2-5; D uncertain. Germline values: CDR1 SNHLY, CDR2 FYNNEI. There are 10 residues in the CDR3. Trimming took off 9 bases at V and 5 bases at J, with 7 bases between the two ends. The CDR3 sequence: CASVLETQYF. The CDR3 DNA sequence: TGTGCCAGTGTCCTGGAGACCCAGTACTTC.

This clonotype was picked up many times. The gene calls are TRBV30 and TRBJ2-5; D remains ambiguous. Germline V gene sequence: CDR1 GTSNPN, CDR2 SVGIG (reference sequence). CDR3 length: 12 amino acids. V shed 0 bases and J shed 3 bases, with 5 bases lying between them. This CDR3 is CAWSVAKETQYF. DNA of the CDR3: TGTGCCTGGAGTGTAGCGAAAGAGACCCAGTACTTC.

This clonotype was counted many times. The chain couples TRBV18 to TRBJ1-1; possible D gene TRBD1, 6 bases. The germline CDR1 and CDR2 sequences are KGHSH and LQKENI. The CDR3 is 12 residues long. The V end was cut by 8 bases, the J end by 3 bases, with 10 bases between. The CDR3 bases are TGTGCCAGCCAGGGGTCGGACACTGAAGCTTTCTTT. It encodes CASQGSDTEAFF.

The chain carries TRBV3-1 and TRBJ1-1; 8 bases line up with TRBD1. The CDR3 is made up of 15 amino acids. Germline-derived CDR1 and CDR2 are LGHDT and YNNKEL (reference sequence). Germline trimming cut 6 bases from V and 3 bases from J; bases unmatched to any gene: 9. CDR3 amino acids: CASSSSPGGHTEAFF. The CDR3 DNA follows: TGTGCCAGCAGTTCATCTCCAGGGGGCCACACTGAAGCTTTCTTT.

This sequence joins TRBV29-1 and TRBJ1-1, with 7 nucleotides matching TRBD1. This CDR3 has 10 residues. V lost 5 bases to trimming and J lost 11 bases; unmatched junction nucleotides: 5. Germline V lookup: CDR1 SQVTM, CDR2 ANQGSEA. The CDR3 is CSVYRGRAFF. The CDR3 nucleotides read TGCAGCGTTTACAGGGGAAGGGCTTTCTTT.

The chain links TRBV7-9 to TRBJ1-2, with no clear D. Trimming stripped 4 bases from V and 6 bases from J, with 18 bases between. Germline-derived CDR1 and CDR2 are SEHNR and FQNEAQ (reference sequence). The CDR3 runs to 15 residues. The CDR3 reads CASSWGTEPGDGYTF. The CDR3 DNA follows: TGTGCCAGCAGCTGGGGAACCGAACCAGGCGATGGCTACACCTTC.

The rearrangement uses TRBV20-1 and TRBJ1-1; D remains ambiguous. V was shortened by 6 bases and J by 11 bases, with 16 bases between the two germline ends. Germline CDR1 reads DFQATT; CDR2 reads SNEGSKA (reference sequence). This CDR3 has 11 amino acids. The CDR3 protein is CSARRGFRAFF. The CDR3 DNA sequence: TGCAGTGCCCGACGGGGTTTTCGGGCTTTCTTT.